A selection of T cell receptor beta chains follows, all from one sample in a study of blood T cell repertoires in COVID-19. Assay used: immunoSEQ multiplex PCR; TCRdb lists only in-frame clones, some missing. The sample includes 260,000 or so clones, 84% of them seen just once. The material sequenced was peripheral blood. The origin of the receptors is a human donor in a cohort sampled during active COVID-19. The CDR3 runs from the conserved cysteine through the conserved F or W.

>TRBJ2-5|TRBV7-8|15
CASSRGGSGQETQYF
>TRBJ2-7|TRBV6-5|13
CASARTGGDEQYF
>TRBJ1-1|TRBV18|13
CATKQSPNTEAFF
>TRBJ2-7|TRBV19|13
CASSDGLTYEQYF
>TRBJ1-3|TRBV28|14
CASRGQGNGNTIYF
>TRBJ2-7|TRBV5-1|15
CASSGAETAFYEQYF
>TRBJ2-7|TRBV6-6|13
CASTPTSGDEQYF
>TRBJ1-5|TRBV5-1|15
CASSLTGGGNQPQHF
>TRBJ2-3|TRBV7-2|16
CASSYLGTRSTDTQYF
>TRBJ2-3|TRBV5-4|16
CASSKSSGGAQNTQYF
>TRBJ2-7|TRBV28|13
CASKAGVPYEQYF
>TRBJ2-7|TRBV4-2|15
CASSPGTSGINEQYF
>TRBJ2-1|TRBV9|17
CASSVGVAGGPLDEQFF
>TRBJ2-7|TRBV7-9|13
CASSLDGSYEQYF
>TRBJ1-6|TRBV13|13
CASSSRVNSPLHF
>TRBJ2-2|TRBV6-2/TRBV6-3|16
CASSRFSGGDTGELFF
>TRBJ2-7|TRBV28|12
CASRTGGYEQYF
>TRBJ2-7|TRBV20-1|15
CSASSPSGTTYEQYF
>TRBJ2-3|TRBV3-1/TRBV3-2|14
CASSNSGPTDTQYF
>TRBJ2-5|TRBV6-2/TRBV6-3|15
CASSYLAGGQETQYF
>TRBJ2-5|TRBV14|18
CASSQGKGVYLGEETQYF